This T cell receptor (beta chain) is from a study of CD8+ T cells in alopecia areata (dated by TCRdb to about 2018). As for the study more broadly: Treated patients were enrolled in an open-label pilot trial of oral tofacitinib, 5 to 10 mg twice daily, for moderate-to-severe alopecia areata. immunoSEQ multiplex PCR using 35 Vbeta forward primers and 13 Jbeta reverse primers was used to amplify TCRbeta CDR3 regions. The study used high-throughput TCRbeta sequencing to examine T cell clonal expansion in alopecia areata, in both the C3H/HeJ mouse model and human patients. Clonality in the scalp was compared among normal scalp (n=4), patchy alopecia areata scalp (n=8), and alopecia totalis/universalis scalp (n=8). RNA was extracted with the PAXgene miRNA kit for fixed scalp, the miRNeasy kit for PBMCs, and the RNeasy kit for mouse skin. Patients on tofacitinib were biopsied at baseline and after 4 and 24 weeks of treatment, and several of the patients also had a later scalp biopsy. Patients stayed on tofacitinib for 6 to 18 months and then had 6 months of follow-up off drug so that delayed response and recurrence could be assessed. Scalp tissue and sorted CD4+ and CD8+ peripheral blood T cells from patchy and totalis/universalis alopecia areata patients and from healthy controls were covered by human TCRbeta sequencing. Findings and caveats that apply to the study as a whole: Higher clonality and more expanded CD8+ clones were observed in lesional scalp than in normal scalp, particularly in alopecia totalis/universalis, a finding suggestive of antigenic drive. Shared TCR sequences between patients were less evident than in mice, which may be partly attributable to HLA diversity in the patient population. Unlike mouse skin, where gammadelta T cells dominate, normal human skin contains resident alphabeta T cells that get sequenced too, which complicates analysis of the scalp TCR repertoire.

In light of the paper, this sample's time point label describes: baseline before oral tofacitinib. Lesional scalp punch biopsies and peripheral blood were obtained from alopecia areata patients. PBMCs were isolated by density centrifugation and stained for CD3, CD4 and CD8, after which CD4+ and CD8+ T cells were sorted on a FACSAria. Spanning cysteine to phenylalanine, the CDR3 consists of 16 amino acids. Only CDR3 DNA remains: 48 bases, in frame from the first base. From the germline V gene, CDR1 is SQVTM and CDR2 is ANQGSEA. Trimming accounts for 7 bases at V and 0 bases at J, while the number of junction bases matched to no gene is 9. Points on this clone: Its target antigen remains unknown. Base qualities are not at hand, and no much larger clone is one base apart.

The method was the immunoSEQ multiplex PCR assay. To provide template for TCR sequencing, every sample had RNA extracted and reverse transcribed into cDNA. First-strand cDNA was synthesized with SuperScript III using a 2:1 mix of oligo-dT and random hexamers. A synthetic immune receptor repertoire was used to assess amplification bias, and residual bias was removed computationally. Concerning the study's data processing: After raw reads were preprocessed to remove errors, the CDR3 was defined following IMGT conventions as running from the conserved cysteine to phenylalanine. Clonality was calculated as 1 minus Shannon entropy normalized by log2 of the number of productive unique TCRs. Whether each scalp clone was CD4 or CD8 was inferred by checking scalp TCRbeta sequences against the CD4 and CD8 repertoires from sorted blood. TCRdb mirrors the immuneACCESS table, restricted to in-frame sequences. Some clones are absent from its copies; in checked studies, under half trace to an unresolved V gene, and the reason for the others is unknown. The DNA gave D and trimming, while V, J and clone size come from that table. The sample table contains around 250,000 clones; only one count was recorded for roughly two thirds of them. The top ten clones comprise roughly 1.2% of the sample.

The sequenced sample was CD4+ T cells sorted from blood, obtained at week 0. Rearrangement joined TRBV29-1 to TRBJ2-2; TRBD1 agrees with 9 junctional bases. This TCR was recovered from a human donor with alopecia areata. The CDR3 region reads CSGQTGGSSNTGELFF. The DNA sequence reads TGCAGCGGACAAACAGGGGGCTCCTCGAACACCGGGGAGCTGTTTTTT.